The source of this T cell receptor beta chain is a study of T cells in Graves' hyperthyroidism and ophthalmopathy. This clonotype was counted a few times. Stable Graves' hyperthyroidism denoted no ophthalmopathy progression over 18 months. The study enrolled patients aged 18 to 65 with newly diagnosed hyperthyroidism of under 2 months' duration. V was pared by 2 bases and J by 4 bases, with 23 bases between. Per germline, CDR1 SGHRS and CDR2 YFSETQ. This CDR3 contains 18 residues. Amplification targeted TCR beta CDR3 regions from RNA transcripts. First-round RT-PCR targeting the TCR CDR3 was performed with the HTBI primer set. MiXCR, run by TCRdb on the multiplex PCR reads, gives a single entry per CDR3 protein. The table shows around 430,000 distinct CDR3 sequences, with around 14% occurring only once.

The sequenced material came from blood. The TCR comes from a woman aged 25 to 39 with Graves' hyperthyroidism. This sequence joins TRBV5-1 and TRBJ2-3; D may be TRBD1 or TRBD2 (6 bases each). Written as DNA, the CDR3 is TGCGCCAGCAGCTTAACGGGCGGGACACGGAAAAACCCAGATACGCAGTATTTT. Translating gives CASSLTGGTRKNPDTQYF.